This TCR beta chain was sequenced in a study of T cells in Graves' hyperthyroidism and ophthalmopathy. Regarding the study as a whole: Median prediction lead before ophthalmopathy onset was about 6.3 months with the model. Most thyroid clonotypes that were expanded above 0.001 also turned up in blood. Separating ophthalmopathy from stable hyperthyroidism was achieved by a 13 V-J model.

At least 3 on the Clinical Activity Score was recorded for ophthalmopathy patients, who also had NOSPECS grade at least 4 and duration under 3 months. The CDR3 runs 15 residues. V lost 2 bases to trimming and J lost 0 bases, with 10 bases between them. As to this clonotype: Its antigen is currently unknown.

The investigators amplified TCR beta CDR3 regions from RNA transcripts. In the first-round RT-PCR of the TCR CDR3, the HTBI primer set was used. Using its own MiXCR run on the multiplex PCR reads, TCRdb lists one record per CDR3 protein. The sample shows approximately 600,000 distinct CDR3 sequences, approximately 15% of them seen only once. The source of this sequence is a woman in her forties with Graves' ophthalmopathy. The chain couples TRBV12-3 or TRBV12-4 to TRBJ1-2; no firm D call. The sequenced sample consisted of blood. The CDR3 nucleotides read TGTGCCAGCAGTTTAAGGAGACCCTCTAACTATGGCTACACCTTC. Translated, it gives CASSLRRPSNYGYTF.